This is a list of T cell receptor beta chains from one sample in a study of blood T cell repertoires in COVID-19. Some clones are missing from TCRdb's copy, which holds only in-frame ones; the method was immunoSEQ multiplex PCR. The sample lists more than 100,000 clones, around 84% occurring once. Sequencing input: PBMCs or T cells enriched from blood (not recorded which). The receptor source for this set is a man in his forties with acute COVID-19. CDR3s include the opening cysteine and the closing phenylalanine or tryptophan. The order of the fields is clone size, J gene, D gene, V gene, CDR3 protein, CDR3 DNA. A D gene is named only where the DNA matches it firmly. Not every row has a clone size; where given, it reads once, few, many or a size class.

abundance: -; j_gene: TRBJ2-5; d_gene: TRBD2; v_gene: TRBV23-1; CDR3aa: CASSHSSMGLADQETQYF; CDR3nt: TGCGCCAGCAGTCATTCTTCCATGGGACTAGCGGATCAAGAGACCCAGTACTTC
abundance: once; j_gene: TRBJ1-1; d_gene: -; v_gene: TRBV12-3/TRBV12-4; CDR3aa: CASSSHGNTEAFF; CDR3nt: TGTGCCAGCAGTTCGCACGGGAACACTGAAGCTTTCTTT
abundance: few; j_gene: TRBJ1-5; d_gene: TRBD1; v_gene: TRBV6-5; CDR3aa: CASSQPGQVNQPQHF; CDR3nt: TGTGCCAGCAGTCAACCCGGACAGGTAAATCAGCCCCAGCATTTT
abundance: -; j_gene: TRBJ1-5; d_gene: TRBD1; v_gene: TRBV12-3/TRBV12-4; CDR3aa: CASRRTGTQPQHF; CDR3nt: TGTGCCAGCAGGAGGACAGGGACTCAGCCCCAGCATTTT
abundance: -; j_gene: TRBJ2-2; d_gene: -; v_gene: TRBV7-3; CDR3aa: CASSLFQGYTGELFF; CDR3nt: TGTGCCAGCAGCTTGTTTCAGGGGTACACCGGGGAGCTGTTTTTT
abundance: -; j_gene: TRBJ2-3; d_gene: TRBD1; v_gene: TRBV24-1; CDR3aa: CATSDSGTGGPDTQYF; CDR3nt: TGTGCCACCAGTGATTCAGGGACAGGGGGACCAGATACGCAGTATTTT
abundance: -; j_gene: TRBJ2-3; d_gene: -; v_gene: TRBV7-2; CDR3aa: CASSLAGEDTQYF; CDR3nt: TGTGCCAGCAGCTTAGCGGGAGAAGATACGCAGTATTTT
abundance: -; j_gene: TRBJ1-2; d_gene: TRBD1; v_gene: TRBV6-5; CDR3aa: CASTLAQGAGGYTF; CDR3nt: TGTGCCAGCACCCTAGCCCAGGGGGCAGGTGGCTACACCTTC
abundance: once; j_gene: TRBJ2-7; d_gene: -; v_gene: TRBV28; CDR3aa: CASASAPGPSYEQYF; CDR3nt: TGTGCCAGCGCTTCCGCTCCAGGGCCGTCCTACGAGCAGTACTTC
abundance: -; j_gene: TRBJ2-1; d_gene: TRBD2; v_gene: TRBV11-2; CDR3aa: CASSLGEREEQFF; CDR3nt: TGTGCCAGCAGCTTGGGTGAGCGGGAGGAGCAGTTCTTC
abundance: -; j_gene: TRBJ2-3; d_gene: -; v_gene: TRBV7-3; CDR3aa: CASSYSGEADTQYF; CDR3nt: TGTGCCAGCAGCTACAGCGGAGAGGCAGATACGCAGTATTTT
abundance: few; j_gene: TRBJ2-1; d_gene: TRBD1; v_gene: TRBV5-8; CDR3aa: CASSFNRGPSYNEQFF; CDR3nt: TGTGCCAGCAGCTTTAACAGGGGCCCCTCCTACAATGAGCAGTTCTTC
abundance: -; j_gene: TRBJ2-5; d_gene: -; v_gene: TRBV30; CDR3aa: CAWNRAMSGETQYF; CDR3nt: TGTGCCTGGAACAGGGCGATGAGCGGAGAGACCCAGTACTTC
abundance: few; j_gene: TRBJ2-1; d_gene: -; v_gene: TRBV10-2; CDR3aa: CASSGIQGFSSSYNEQFF; CDR3nt: TGCGCCAGCAGTGGGATACAGGGTTTTTCAAGCTCCTACAATGAGCAGTTCTTC
abundance: -; j_gene: TRBJ1-6; d_gene: -; v_gene: TRBV7-2; CDR3aa: CASSFTGLGNSPLHF; CDR3nt: TGTGCCAGCAGCTTTACAGGGTTGGGTAATTCACCCCTCCACTTT
abundance: -; j_gene: TRBJ1-6; d_gene: TRBD1; v_gene: TRBV10-1; CDR3aa: CASSSGQGRNSPLHF; CDR3nt: TGCGCCAGCAGTAGTGGACAGGGAAGGAATTCACCCCTCCACTTT
abundance: -; j_gene: TRBJ1-1; d_gene: -; v_gene: TRBV27; CDR3aa: CASSFEGGRATEAFF; CDR3nt: TGTGCCAGCAGTTTTGAGGGGGGGAGAGCCACTGAAGCTTTCTTT
abundance: -; j_gene: TRBJ2-2; d_gene: -; v_gene: TRBV2; CDR3aa: CATKDRNTGELFF; CDR3nt: TGTGCCACCAAGGACAGGAACACCGGGGAGCTGTTTTTT
abundance: -; j_gene: TRBJ1-1; d_gene: -; v_gene: TRBV9; CDR3aa: CASSPIGGTEAFF; CDR3nt: TGTGCCAGCAGCCCGATTGGGGGGACTGAAGCTTTCTTT
abundance: -; j_gene: TRBJ1-2; d_gene: -; v_gene: TRBV3-1/TRBV3-2; CDR3aa: CASSQDGRGKANYGYTF; CDR3nt: TGTGCCAGCAGCCAAGACGGCAGGGGCAAGGCTAACTATGGCTACACCTTC
abundance: -; j_gene: TRBJ1-3; d_gene: -; v_gene: TRBV5-6; CDR3aa: CASSLAGMGNTIYF; CDR3nt: TGTGCCAGCAGCTTGGCAGGGATGGGGAACACCATATATTTT
abundance: -; j_gene: TRBJ2-1; d_gene: TRBD1; v_gene: TRBV24-1; CDR3aa: CATSAGQGYNEQFF; CDR3nt: TGTGCCACCAGTGCGGGACAGGGCTACAATGAGCAGTTCTTC
abundance: -; j_gene: TRBJ1-1; d_gene: TRBD1; v_gene: TRBV7-3; CDR3aa: CASSSPTGQSAAFF; CDR3nt: TGTGCCAGCAGCTCGCCCACGGGACAGTCTGCTGCTTTCTTT
abundance: -; j_gene: TRBJ2-7; d_gene: -; v_gene: TRBV3-1/TRBV3-2; CDR3aa: CASSQALGGEQYF; CDR3nt: TGTGCCAGCAGCCAGGCCTTAGGGGGCGAGCAGTACTTC
abundance: -; j_gene: TRBJ1-2; d_gene: TRBD1; v_gene: TRBV6-6; CDR3aa: CASSLRTGGLEGYTF; CDR3nt: TGTGCCAGCAGTCTAAGGACAGGGGGTTTGGAAGGCTACACCTTC
abundance: -; j_gene: TRBJ2-7; d_gene: TRBD1; v_gene: TRBV2; CDR3aa: CASSASRQGLEQYF; CDR3nt: TGTGCCAGCAGTGCCAGTCGACAGGGTCTCGAGCAGTACTTC
abundance: -; j_gene: TRBJ1-5; d_gene: -; v_gene: TRBV3-1/TRBV3-2; CDR3aa: CASSQSVNNQPQHF; CDR3nt: TGTGCCAGCAGCCAATCAGTAAACAATCAGCCCCAGCATTTT
abundance: -; j_gene: TRBJ2-1; d_gene: TRBD2; v_gene: TRBV19; CDR3aa: CASTPTPASGRPYNEQFF; CDR3nt: TGTGCCAGTACCCCCACTCCCGCTAGCGGGAGACCGTACAATGAGCAGTTCTTC
abundance: -; j_gene: TRBJ2-3; d_gene: -; v_gene: TRBV7-9; CDR3aa: CASSPEEYF; CDR3nt: TGTGCCAGCAGTCCAGAGGAGTATTTT
abundance: -; j_gene: TRBJ2-1; d_gene: TRBD1; v_gene: TRBV5-1; CDR3aa: CASSSGPAGGQQNEQFF; CDR3nt: TGCGCCAGCAGCTCAGGACCAGCAGGGGGTCAACAGAATGAGCAGTTCTTC
abundance: -; j_gene: TRBJ2-7; d_gene: TRBD1; v_gene: TRBV28; CDR3aa: CASSPGQGSHEQYF; CDR3nt: TGTGCCAGCAGCCCGGGACAGGGATCCCACGAGCAGTACTTC
abundance: -; j_gene: TRBJ1-6; d_gene: -; v_gene: TRBV11-1; CDR3aa: CASSKTGSSYNSPLHF; CDR3nt: TGTGCCAGCAGCAAAACAGGGAGCTCCTATAATTCACCCCTCCACTTT
abundance: -; j_gene: TRBJ2-3; d_gene: TRBD2; v_gene: TRBV3-1/TRBV3-2; CDR3aa: CASSRRGGDTQYF; CDR3nt: TGTGCCAGCAGCCGGCGGGGGGGAGATACGCAGTATTTT
abundance: few; j_gene: TRBJ2-7; d_gene: -; v_gene: TRBV5-6; CDR3aa: CASSLELSNPSYEQYF; CDR3nt: TGTGCCAGCAGCTTGGAACTTTCCAACCCCTCCTACGAGCAGTACTTC
abundance: -; j_gene: TRBJ2-7; d_gene: -; v_gene: TRBV12-3/TRBV12-4; CDR3aa: CASTSGVRNEQYF; CDR3nt: TGTGCCAGCACCTCAGGTGTTCGGAACGAGCAGTACTTC
abundance: -; j_gene: TRBJ2-1; d_gene: -; v_gene: TRBV7-2; CDR3aa: CASSLTSGTGENEQFF; CDR3nt: TGTGCCAGCAGCCTAACATCCGGGACGGGAGAGAATGAGCAGTTCTTC
abundance: -; j_gene: TRBJ1-2; d_gene: TRBD1; v_gene: TRBV28; CDR3aa: CASSLGTGLLGYTF; CDR3nt: TGTGCCAGCAGTTTGGGGACAGGGCTTCTTGGCTACACCTTC
abundance: -; j_gene: TRBJ2-1; d_gene: TRBD1; v_gene: TRBV6-4; CDR3aa: CASSQGQGEPYNEQFF; CDR3nt: TGTGCCAGCAGTCAGGGACAGGGAGAACCCTACAATGAGCAGTTCTTC
abundance: -; j_gene: TRBJ2-6; d_gene: -; v_gene: TRBV2; CDR3aa: CASSGVTLATF; CDR3nt: TGTGCCAGCAGTGGAGTCACATTAGCAACTTTC
abundance: -; j_gene: TRBJ2-6; d_gene: TRBD2; v_gene: TRBV11-3; CDR3aa: CASSSGTTSGANVLTF; CDR3nt: TGTGCCAGCAGCTCCGGGACTACCTCTGGGGCCAACGTCCTGACTTTC
abundance: -; j_gene: TRBJ1-3; d_gene: -; v_gene: TRBV28; CDR3aa: CASSLSAEGNTIYF; CDR3nt: TGTGCCAGCAGTTTATCCGCAGAAGGAAACACCATATATTTT
abundance: -; j_gene: TRBJ2-5; d_gene: -; v_gene: TRBV3-1/TRBV3-2; CDR3aa: CASEWGGVQETQYF; CDR3nt: TGTGCCAGTGAGTGGGGGGGCGTCCAAGAGACCCAGTACTTC
abundance: -; j_gene: TRBJ2-7; d_gene: -; v_gene: TRBV7-9; CDR3aa: CASSPPLVATYEQYF; CDR3nt: TGTGCCAGCAGCCCGCCCTTGGTGGCCACCTACGAGCAGTACTTC
abundance: -; j_gene: TRBJ2-1; d_gene: TRBD2; v_gene: TRBV11-3; CDR3aa: CASSLGLAGNEQFF; CDR3nt: TGTGCCAGCAGCTTAGGACTAGCGGGCAATGAGCAGTTCTTC
abundance: -; j_gene: TRBJ1-1; d_gene: -; v_gene: TRBV18; CDR3aa: CASSFRQDWDTEAFF; CDR3nt: TGTGCCAGCTCATTCCGACAGGACTGGGACACTGAAGCTTTCTTT
abundance: few; j_gene: TRBJ2-5; d_gene: -; v_gene: TRBV7-2; CDR3aa: CASSLPAGLLIQETQYF; CDR3nt: TGTGCCAGCAGCCTCCCAGCGGGTCTTCTCATCCAAGAGACCCAGTACTTC
abundance: -; j_gene: TRBJ2-1; d_gene: TRBD2; v_gene: TRBV28; CDR3aa: CASSLASGNSYNEQFF; CDR3nt: TGTGCCAGCAGTCTTGCGAGCGGGAACTCCTACAATGAGCAGTTCTTC
abundance: -; j_gene: TRBJ2-1; d_gene: TRBD2; v_gene: TRBV3-1/TRBV3-2; CDR3aa: CASSQSGRAQFF; CDR3nt: TGTGCCAGCAGCCAGAGCGGGAGGGCGCAGTTCTTC
abundance: -; j_gene: TRBJ1-4; d_gene: TRBD1; v_gene: TRBV2; CDR3aa: CASSGGTGEEKLFF; CDR3nt: TGTGCCAGCAGTGGGGGGACAGGGGAGGAAAAACTGTTTTTT
abundance: -; j_gene: TRBJ1-5; d_gene: -; v_gene: TRBV18; CDR3aa: CASSRDGGGGQPQHF; CDR3nt: TGTGCCAGCTCACGGGACGGGGGAGGTGGTCAGCCCCAGCATTTT
abundance: -; j_gene: TRBJ1-2; d_gene: -; v_gene: TRBV2; CDR3aa: CASSEFRNYGYTF; CDR3nt: TGTGCCAGCAGTGAATTCAGGAACTATGGCTACACCTTC
abundance: once; j_gene: TRBJ2-1; d_gene: -; v_gene: TRBV7-3; CDR3aa: CASSSQDRNSYNEQFF; CDR3nt: TGTGCCAGCAGCTCCCAGGACAGAAACTCCTACAATGAGCAGTTCTTC
abundance: -; j_gene: TRBJ1-2; d_gene: -; v_gene: TRBV28; CDR3aa: CASSFNSYGYTF; CDR3nt: TGTGCCAGCAGTTTCAACAGCTATGGCTACACCTTC
abundance: -; j_gene: TRBJ1-1; d_gene: -; v_gene: TRBV19; CDR3aa: CASKQGNTEAFF; CDR3nt: TGTGCCAGTAAACAGGGGAACACTGAAGCTTTCTTT
abundance: -; j_gene: TRBJ1-4; d_gene: TRBD1; v_gene: TRBV18; CDR3aa: CASSPGQGSEKLFF; CDR3nt: TGTGCCAGCTCACCGGGACAGGGTTCTGAAAAACTGTTTTTT